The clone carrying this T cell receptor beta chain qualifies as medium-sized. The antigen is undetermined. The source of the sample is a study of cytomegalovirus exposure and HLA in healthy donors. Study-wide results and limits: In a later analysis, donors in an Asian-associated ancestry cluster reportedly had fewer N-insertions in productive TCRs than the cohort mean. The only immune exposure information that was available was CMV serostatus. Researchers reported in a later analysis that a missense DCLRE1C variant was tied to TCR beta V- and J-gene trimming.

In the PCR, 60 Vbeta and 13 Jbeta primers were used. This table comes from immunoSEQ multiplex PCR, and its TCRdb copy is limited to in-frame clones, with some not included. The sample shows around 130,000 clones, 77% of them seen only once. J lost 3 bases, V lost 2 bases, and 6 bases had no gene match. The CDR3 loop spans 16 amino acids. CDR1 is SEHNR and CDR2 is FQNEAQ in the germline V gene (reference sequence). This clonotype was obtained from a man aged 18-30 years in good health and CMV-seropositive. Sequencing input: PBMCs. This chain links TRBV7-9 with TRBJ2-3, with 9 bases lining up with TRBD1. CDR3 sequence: CASSLMGTGITDTQYF. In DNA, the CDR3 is TGTGCCAGCAGCTTAATGGGGACAGGGATAACAGATACGCAGTATTTT.